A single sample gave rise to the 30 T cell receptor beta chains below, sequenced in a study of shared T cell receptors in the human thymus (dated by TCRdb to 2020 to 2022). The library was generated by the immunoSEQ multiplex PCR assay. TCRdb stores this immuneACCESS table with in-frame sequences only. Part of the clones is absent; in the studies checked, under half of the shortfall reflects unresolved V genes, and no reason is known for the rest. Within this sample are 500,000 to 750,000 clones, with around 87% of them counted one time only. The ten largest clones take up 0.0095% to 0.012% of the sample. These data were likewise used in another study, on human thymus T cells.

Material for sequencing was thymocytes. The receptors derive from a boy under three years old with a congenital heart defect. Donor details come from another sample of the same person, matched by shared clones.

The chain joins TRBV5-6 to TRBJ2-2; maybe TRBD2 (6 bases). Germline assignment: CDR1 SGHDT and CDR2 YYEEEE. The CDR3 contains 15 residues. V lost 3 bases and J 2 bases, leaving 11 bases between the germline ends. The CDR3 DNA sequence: TGTGCCAGCAGCTGTCCGGGACTCAACACCGGGGAGCTGTTTTTT. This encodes CASSCPGLNTGELFF.

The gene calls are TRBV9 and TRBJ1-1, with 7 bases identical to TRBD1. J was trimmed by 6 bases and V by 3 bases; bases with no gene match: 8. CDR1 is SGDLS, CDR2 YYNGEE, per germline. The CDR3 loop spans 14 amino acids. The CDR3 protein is CASSADRDYPEAFF. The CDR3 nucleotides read TGTGCCAGCAGCGCCGACAGGGATTACCCTGAAGCTTTCTTT.

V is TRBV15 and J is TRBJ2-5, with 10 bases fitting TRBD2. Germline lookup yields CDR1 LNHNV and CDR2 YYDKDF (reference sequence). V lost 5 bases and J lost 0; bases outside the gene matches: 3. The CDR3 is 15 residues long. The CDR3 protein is CATSVGTSDQETQYF. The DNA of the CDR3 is TGTGCCACCAGCGTAGGGACTAGCGACCAAGAGACCCAGTACTTC.

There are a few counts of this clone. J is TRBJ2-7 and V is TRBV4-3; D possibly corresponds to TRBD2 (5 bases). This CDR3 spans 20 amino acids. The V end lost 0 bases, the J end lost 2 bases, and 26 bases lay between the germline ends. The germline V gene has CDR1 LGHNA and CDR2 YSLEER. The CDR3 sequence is CASSQDRRLSPADPTYEQYF. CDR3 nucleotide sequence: TGCGCCAGCAGCCAAGACCGACGCCTAAGCCCAGCGGACCCTACCTACGAGCAGTACTTC.

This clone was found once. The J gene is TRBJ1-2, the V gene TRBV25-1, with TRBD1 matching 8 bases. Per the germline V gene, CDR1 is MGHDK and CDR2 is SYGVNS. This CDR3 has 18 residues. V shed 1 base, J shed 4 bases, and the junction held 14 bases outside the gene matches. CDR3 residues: CASSEWRQGADSSYGYTF. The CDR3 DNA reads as TGTGCCAGCAGTGAATGGCGGCAGGGGGCCGATTCTAGCTATGGCTACACCTTC.

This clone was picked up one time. The CDR3 sequence: CASREGDEQYF. The CDR3, as DNA: TGTGCCAGCCGCGAGGGGGACGAGCAGTACTTC. The chain employs TRBV7-2 and TRBJ2-7; the D gene is possibly TRBD1 (6 bases). Trimming took 8 bases from V and 5 from J, leaving 10 bases between them. CDR1 and CDR2 (germline): SGHTA, FQGNSA. The CDR3 covers 11 residues.

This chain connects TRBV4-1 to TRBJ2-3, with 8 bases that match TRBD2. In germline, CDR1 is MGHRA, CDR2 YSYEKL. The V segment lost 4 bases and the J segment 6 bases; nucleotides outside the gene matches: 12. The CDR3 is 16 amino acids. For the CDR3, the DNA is TGCGCCAGCAGCCGCGAAACCGGGACTAGGTGGGATACGCAGTATTTT. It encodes CASSRETGTRWDTQYF.

The CDR3 coding sequence is TGCGCCAGCAGCCAAGATCCTAGCGGGCACACAGATACGCAGTATTTT. This encodes CASSQDPSGHTDTQYF. This chain links TRBV4-1 with TRBJ2-3; 8 positions agree with TRBD2. Germline V gene data show CDR1 as MGHRA and CDR2 as YSYEKL. With 0 bases clipped from V and 2 bases from J, the junction kept 4 bases outside the gene matches. This CDR3 is 16 amino acids long.

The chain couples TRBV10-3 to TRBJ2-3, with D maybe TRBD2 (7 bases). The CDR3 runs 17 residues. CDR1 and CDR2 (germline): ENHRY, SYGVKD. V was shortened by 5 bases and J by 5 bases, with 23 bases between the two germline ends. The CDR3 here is CAISTEPGAGAGDTQYF. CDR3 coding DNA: TGTGCCATCAGTACCGAACCAGGGGCGGGAGCAGGAGATACGCAGTATTTT.

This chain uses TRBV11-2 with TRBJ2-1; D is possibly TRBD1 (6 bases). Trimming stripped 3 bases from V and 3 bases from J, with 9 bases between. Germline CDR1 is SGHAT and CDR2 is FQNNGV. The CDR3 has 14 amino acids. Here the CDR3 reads CASSFDRSYNEQFF. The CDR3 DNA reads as TGTGCCAGCAGCTTTGACAGGAGCTACAATGAGCAGTTCTTC.

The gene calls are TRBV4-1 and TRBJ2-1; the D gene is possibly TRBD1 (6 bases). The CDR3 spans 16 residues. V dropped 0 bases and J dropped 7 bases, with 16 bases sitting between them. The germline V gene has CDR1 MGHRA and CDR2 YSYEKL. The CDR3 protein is CASSQDEGERGNEQFF. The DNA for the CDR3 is TGCGCCAGCAGCCAAGATGAGGGGGAAAGAGGGAATGAGCAGTTCTTC.

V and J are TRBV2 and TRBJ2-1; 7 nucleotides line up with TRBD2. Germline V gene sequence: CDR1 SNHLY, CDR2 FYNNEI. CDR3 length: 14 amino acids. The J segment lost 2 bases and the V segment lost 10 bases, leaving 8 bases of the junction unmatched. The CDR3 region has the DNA TGTGCCACAGCAGGGAGGGATCCCTACAATGAGCAGTTCTTC. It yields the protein CATAGRDPYNEQFF.

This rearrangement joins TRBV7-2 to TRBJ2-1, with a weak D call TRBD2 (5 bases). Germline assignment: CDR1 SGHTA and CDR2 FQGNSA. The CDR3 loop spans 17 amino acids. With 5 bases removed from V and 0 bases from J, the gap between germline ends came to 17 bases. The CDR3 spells CASSARSSHSSYNEQFF. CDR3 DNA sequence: TGTGCCAGCAGCGCTCGTTCTAGCCACTCCTCCTACAATGAGCAGTTCTTC.

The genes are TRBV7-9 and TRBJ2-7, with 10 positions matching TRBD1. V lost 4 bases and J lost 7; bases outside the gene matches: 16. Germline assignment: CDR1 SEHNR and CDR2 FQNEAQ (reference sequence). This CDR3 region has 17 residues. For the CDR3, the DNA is TGTGCCAGCAGCTCAGTGGATCCGGGACAGGGGTCGGGGGAGCAGTACTTC. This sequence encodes CASSSVDPGQGSGEQYF.

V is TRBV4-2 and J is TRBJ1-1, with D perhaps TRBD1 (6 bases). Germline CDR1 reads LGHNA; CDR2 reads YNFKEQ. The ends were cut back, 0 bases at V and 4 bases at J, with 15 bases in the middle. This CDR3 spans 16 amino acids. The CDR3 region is CASSQEARQDGTEAFF. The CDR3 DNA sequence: TGTGCCAGCAGCCAAGAGGCGAGACAGGATGGCACTGAAGCTTTCTTT.

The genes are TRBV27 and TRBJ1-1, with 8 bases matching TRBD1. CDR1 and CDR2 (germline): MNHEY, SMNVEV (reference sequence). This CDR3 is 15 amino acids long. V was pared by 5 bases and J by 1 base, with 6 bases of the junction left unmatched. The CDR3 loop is CASSGQGARNTEAFF. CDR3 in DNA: TGTGCCAGCAGTGGGCAGGGGGCGCGGAACACTGAAGCTTTCTTT.

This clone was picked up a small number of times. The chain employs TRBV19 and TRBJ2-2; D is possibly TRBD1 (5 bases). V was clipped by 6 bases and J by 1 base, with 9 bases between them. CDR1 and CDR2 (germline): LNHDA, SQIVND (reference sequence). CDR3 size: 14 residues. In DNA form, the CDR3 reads TGTGCCAGTAGGTTACAGGTGAACACCGGGGAGCTGTTTTTT. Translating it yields CASRLQVNTGELFF. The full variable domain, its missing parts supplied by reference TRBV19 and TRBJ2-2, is DGGITQSPKYLFRKEGQNVTLSCEQNLNHDAMYWYRQDPGQGLRLIYYSQIVNDFQKGDIAEGYSVSREKKESFPLTVTSAQKNPTAFYLCASRLQVNTGELFFGEGSRLTVL.

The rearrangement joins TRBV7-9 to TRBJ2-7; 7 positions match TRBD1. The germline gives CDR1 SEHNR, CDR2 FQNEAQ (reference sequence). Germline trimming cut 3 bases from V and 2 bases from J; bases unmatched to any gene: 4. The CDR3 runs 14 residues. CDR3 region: CASSFGTEAYEQYF. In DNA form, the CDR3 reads TGTGCCAGCAGCTTCGGGACAGAAGCCTACGAGCAGTACTTC.

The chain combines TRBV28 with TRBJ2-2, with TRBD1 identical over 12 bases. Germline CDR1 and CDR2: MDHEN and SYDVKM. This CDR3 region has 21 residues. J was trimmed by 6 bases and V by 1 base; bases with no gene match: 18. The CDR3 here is CASSLSRTMGTGGNGAGELFF. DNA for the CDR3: TGTGCCAGCAGTTTATCCCGCACTATGGGGACAGGGGGCAATGGAGCCGGGGAGCTGTTTTTT. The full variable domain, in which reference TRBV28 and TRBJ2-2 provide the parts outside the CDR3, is DVKVTQSSRYLVKRTGEKVFLECVQDMDHENMFWYRQDPGLGLRLIYFSYDVKMKEKGDIPEGYSVSREKKERFSLILESASTNQTSMYLCASSLSRTMGTGGNGAGELFFGEGSRLTVL.

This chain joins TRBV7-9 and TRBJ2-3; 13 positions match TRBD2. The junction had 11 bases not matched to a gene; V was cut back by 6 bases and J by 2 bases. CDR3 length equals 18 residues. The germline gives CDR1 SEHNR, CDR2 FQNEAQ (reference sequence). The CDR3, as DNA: TGTGCCAGCAGACGACTAGCGGGAGGATGGTGGGACACAGATACGCAGTATTTT. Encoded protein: CASRRLAGGWWDTDTQYF. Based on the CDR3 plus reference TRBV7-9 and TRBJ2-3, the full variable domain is DTGVSQNPRHKITKRGQNVTFRCDPISEHNRLYWYRQTLGQGPEFLTYFQNEAQLEKSRLLSDRFSAERPKGSFSTLEIQRTEQGDSAMYLCASRRLAGGWWDTDTQYFGPGTRLTVL.

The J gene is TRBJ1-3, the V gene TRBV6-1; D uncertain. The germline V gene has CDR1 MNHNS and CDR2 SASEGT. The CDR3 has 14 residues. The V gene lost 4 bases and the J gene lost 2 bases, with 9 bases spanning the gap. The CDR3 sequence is CASSATGAGNTIYF. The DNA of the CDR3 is TGTGCCAGCAGTGCCACGGGAGCTGGAAACACCATATATTTT.

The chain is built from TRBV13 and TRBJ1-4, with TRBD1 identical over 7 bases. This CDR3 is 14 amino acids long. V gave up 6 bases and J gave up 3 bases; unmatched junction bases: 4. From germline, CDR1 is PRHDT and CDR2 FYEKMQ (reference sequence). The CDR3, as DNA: TGTGCCAGCAGGGAACAGGGGCCTAATGAAAAACTGTTTTTT. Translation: CASREQGPNEKLFF. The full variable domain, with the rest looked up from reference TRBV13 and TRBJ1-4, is AAGVIQSPRHLIKEKRETATLKCYPIPRHDTVYWYQQGPGQDPQFLISFYEKMQSDKGSIPDRFSAQQFSDYHSELNMSSLELGDSALYFCASREQGPNEKLFFGSGTQLSVL.

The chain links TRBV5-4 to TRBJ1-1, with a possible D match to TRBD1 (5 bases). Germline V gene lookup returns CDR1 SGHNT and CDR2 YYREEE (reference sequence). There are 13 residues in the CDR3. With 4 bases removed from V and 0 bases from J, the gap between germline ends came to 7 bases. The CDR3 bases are TGTGCCAGCAGCCCAGGGTTGAACACTGAAGCTTTCTTT. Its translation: CASSPGLNTEAFF. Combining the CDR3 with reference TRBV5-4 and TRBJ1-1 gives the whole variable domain ETGVTQSPTHLIKTRGQQVTLRCSSQSGHNTVSWYQQALGQGPQFIFQYYREEENGRGNFPPRFSGLQFPNYSSELNVNALELDDSALYLCASSPGLNTEAFFGQGTRLTVV.

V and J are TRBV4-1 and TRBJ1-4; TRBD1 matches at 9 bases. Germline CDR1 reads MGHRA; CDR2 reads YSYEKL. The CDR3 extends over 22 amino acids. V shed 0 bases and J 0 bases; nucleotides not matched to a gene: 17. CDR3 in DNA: TGCGCCAGCAGCCAAGATAGGACAGGGGAAGGGGAGTTAAATGCAACTAATGAAAAACTGTTTTTT. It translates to CASSQDRTGEGELNATNEKLFF.

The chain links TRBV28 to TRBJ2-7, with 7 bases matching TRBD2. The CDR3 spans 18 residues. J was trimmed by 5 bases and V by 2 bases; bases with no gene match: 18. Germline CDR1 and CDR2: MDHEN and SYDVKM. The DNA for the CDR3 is TGTGCCAGCAGTTTAGTCGGTTCTAGCGGTTCCCCTTGGGACGAGCAGTACTTC. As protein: CASSLVGSSGSPWDEQYF.

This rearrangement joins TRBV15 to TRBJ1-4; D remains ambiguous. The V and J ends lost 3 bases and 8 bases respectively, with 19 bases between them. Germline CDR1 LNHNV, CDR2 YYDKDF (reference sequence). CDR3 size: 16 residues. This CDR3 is CATSSARGRVWEKLFF. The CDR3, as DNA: TGTGCCACCAGCAGTGCCCGGGGAAGGGTGTGGGAAAAACTGTTTTTT.

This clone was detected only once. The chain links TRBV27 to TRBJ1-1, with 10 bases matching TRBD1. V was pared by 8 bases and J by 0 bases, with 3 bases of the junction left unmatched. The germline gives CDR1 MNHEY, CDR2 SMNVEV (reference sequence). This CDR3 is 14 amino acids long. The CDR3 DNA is TGTGCCAGCGCGACAGGGGGCCTGAACACTGAAGCTTTCTTT. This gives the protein CASATGGLNTEAFF.

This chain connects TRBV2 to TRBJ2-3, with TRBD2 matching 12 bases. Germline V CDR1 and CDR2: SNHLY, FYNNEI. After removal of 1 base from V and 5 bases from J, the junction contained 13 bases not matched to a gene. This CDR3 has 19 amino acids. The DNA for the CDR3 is TGTGCCAGCAGTGAAGGGGCGGACCTTCGACTAGCGGGAGTAGATACGCAGTATTTT. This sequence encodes CASSEGADLRLAGVDTQYF.

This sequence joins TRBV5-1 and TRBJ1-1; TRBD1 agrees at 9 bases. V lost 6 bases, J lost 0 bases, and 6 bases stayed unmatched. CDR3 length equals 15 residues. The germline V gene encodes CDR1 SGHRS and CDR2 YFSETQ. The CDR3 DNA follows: TGCGCCAGCATGGGGACAGGGCTTATGAACACTGAAGCTTTCTTT. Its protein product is CASMGTGLMNTEAFF.

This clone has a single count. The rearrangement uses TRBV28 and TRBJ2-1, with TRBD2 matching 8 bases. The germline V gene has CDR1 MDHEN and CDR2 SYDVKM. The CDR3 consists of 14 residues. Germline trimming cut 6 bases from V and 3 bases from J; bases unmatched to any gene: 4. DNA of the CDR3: TGTGCCAGCAGGCGAGCGGGAGACTACAATGAGCAGTTCTTC. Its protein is CASRRAGDYNEQFF.